This entry lists 20 T cell receptor beta chains sequenced from one sample in a study of T cells in Graves' hyperthyroidism and ophthalmopathy (dated by TCRdb to the late 2010s). Preparation of the library involved multiplex PCR. Sequencing was carried out with an Illumina HiSeq 2000. TCR beta CDR3 regions were amplified from RNA transcripts. A first-round RT-PCR of the TCR CDR3 used the HTBI primer set with the Qiagen OneStep RT-PCR kit. TCRdb trimmed the raw reads at Q25, called clones with MiXCR and kept productive beta chains. Every distinct CDR3 protein forms one entry, paired with its most common genes and DNA. Counted in this sample were 200,000 to 300,000 distinct CDR3 sequences; approximately 23% of them appeared once. The biggest ten clones account for around 32% of the sample. Source material: blood. These TCRs come from a woman between 40 and 55 years old with Graves' ophthalmopathy.

The V and J genes are TRBV7-8 and TRBJ2-2, with unresolved D. Trimming removed 4 bases from V and 0 bases from J, with 9 bases in between. Germline assignment: CDR1 SGHVS and CDR2 FQNEAQ. CDR3 length: 15 amino acids. CDR3 region: CASSSDGTNTGELFF. For the CDR3, the DNA is TGTGCCAGCAGCTCGGACGGCACGAACACCGGGGAGCTGTTTTTT.

Many counts were recorded for this clonotype. The germline gene is not matched at one end of the junction; a read error may be the cause. The V gene is TRBV7-9, the J gene TRBJ1-2; possibly TRBD1 for D (6 bases). Germline assignment: CDR1 SEHNR and CDR2 FQNEAQ (reference sequence). The CDR3 consists of 15 residues. CDR3: CASSLSPGAGDGHTF. CDR3 sequence (DNA): TGTGCCAGCAGCTTATCGCCGGGGGCAGGTGATGGCCACACCTTC.

CDR3 bases: TGCAGTGCTATTCGAAACTACGAGCAGTACTTC. Encoded protein: CSAIRNYEQYF. V usage is TRBV20-1 and J usage is TRBJ2-7; D is uncertain. The CDR3 sequence is 11 residues long. V was cut by 4 bases and J by 3 bases, with 7 bases left in between. Germline CDR1 reads DFQATT; CDR2 reads SNEGSKA (reference sequence).

This clonotype was recorded many times. The rearrangement joins TRBV19 to TRBJ2-2; 12 bases are a match to TRBD1. With V trimmed by 3 bases and J by 4 bases, 6 bases remained unmatched. The CDR3 is 17 amino acids. Germline V gene lookup returns CDR1 LNHDA and CDR2 SQIVND (reference sequence). In nucleotides, the CDR3 is TGTGCCAGTAGTATCCAGGGACAGGGGGCAGGCACCGGGGAGCTGTTTTTT. Translation: CASSIQGQGAGTGELFF.

The V gene is TRBV6-5, the J gene TRBJ1-2, with 8 bases lining up with TRBD1. Per germline, CDR1 MNHEY and CDR2 SVGAGI. Losses at the gene ends were 1 base for V and 8 bases for J; bases not matched to a gene: 9. The CDR3 is made up of 15 amino acids. CDR3 sequence reads: CASSYLMTGESGYTF. CDR3 in DNA: TGTGCCAGCAGTTACTTAATGACAGGGGAAAGCGGCTACACCTTC.

In its sample, this clonotype was seen many times. V is TRBV6-5 and J is TRBJ2-5; perhaps TRBD2 as D (7 bases). Trimming pared 4 bases from V and 4 bases from J, leaving 16 bases between. Germline V gene data show CDR1 as MNHEY and CDR2 as SVGAGI. This CDR3 spans 15 amino acids. CDR3 bases: TGTGCCAGCAGTTTCCTCGGAGGGGGGGGAGAGACCCAGTACTTC. The encoded protein is CASSFLGGGGETQYF.

The genes are TRBV12-3 or TRBV12-4 and TRBJ2-5; no clear D gene. This CDR3 spans 14 amino acids. V dropped 4 bases and J dropped 1 base, with 10 bases sitting between them. The CDR3 coding sequence is TGTGCCAGCAGTTCGGCTGTAGCCCAAGAGACCCAGTACTTC. Translation: CASSSAVAQETQYF.

This clonotype occurred many times. J is TRBJ2-7 and V is TRBV6-2 or TRBV6-3, with 11 bases lining up with TRBD2. With V trimmed by 4 bases and J by 1 base, 6 bases remained unmatched. The CDR3 is 16 residues long. The germline V gene has CDR1 MNHEY and CDR2 SVGEGT. The CDR3 nucleotides are TGTGCCAGCAGTTCCGTCACTAGCGGGGGTTCCTACGAGCAGTACTTC. Translating gives CASSSVTSGGSYEQYF.

CDR3 coding DNA: TGTGCCAGCTCACCGGGGGACATCCGCCACGAGCAGTACTTC. Translating gives CASSPGDIRHEQYF. V is TRBV18 and J is TRBJ2-7; perhaps TRBD1 as D (6 bases). There are 14 residues in the CDR3. V lost 3 bases to trimming and J lost 5 bases, with 14 bases between them. CDR1 KGHSH and CDR2 LQKENI come from the germline V gene.

This clonotype has at least ten counts. The CDR3 nucleotides read TGTGCCAGTAGTATAGCAGCGGGAACTAACTACGAGCAGTACTTC. The encoded protein is CASSIAAGTNYEQYF. This sequence joins TRBV19 and TRBJ2-7; 7 bases agree with TRBD2. This CDR3 region has 15 residues. Germline V gene sequence: CDR1 LNHDA, CDR2 SQIVND (reference sequence). V shed 1 base and J 3 bases; nucleotides not matched to a gene: 6.

Ten or more counts support this clonotype. V and J are TRBV24-1 and TRBJ2-7; D is possibly TRBD1 or TRBD2 (5 bases each). From germline, CDR1 is KGHDR and CDR2 SFDVKD. The CDR3 length is 16 residues. Trimming took 4 bases from V and 0 from J, leaving 15 bases between them. The CDR3 coding sequence is TGTGCCACCAGTGACTCCACAGGACTTAGCTCCTACGAGCAGTACTTC. This gives the protein CATSDSTGLSSYEQYF.

In its sample, this clonotype was seen a few times. The V call is TRBV6-2 or TRBV6-3, the J call TRBJ2-7; 7 bases agree with TRBD2. Germline V lookup: CDR1 MNHEY, CDR2 SVGEGT. The CDR3 has 13 residues. With V trimmed by 7 bases and J by 4 bases, 7 bases remained unmatched. The CDR3 region is CASKNGGSYEQYF. CDR3 DNA: TGTGCCAGCAAAAACGGGGGGTCTTACGAGCAGTACTTC.

The sample holds many counts of this clonotype. The rearrangement links TRBV6-5 to TRBJ2-7; 8 positions agree with TRBD1. After removal of 10 bases from V and 5 bases from J, the junction contained 7 bases not matched to a gene. Germline V gene sequence: CDR1 MNHEY, CDR2 SVGAGI. The CDR3 totals 12 residues. Here the CDR3 reads CATLTGVNEQYF. Here the CDR3 DNA reads TGTGCCACCCTGACAGGGGTAAACGAGCAGTACTTC.

This clonotype was recorded many times. The rearrangement links TRBV5-1 to TRBJ1-5; TRBD1 is a possible D gene (6 bases). The CDR3 is 16 residues long. From germline, CDR1 is SGHRS and CDR2 YFSETQ. Trimming shortened V by 3 bases and J by 0 bases, and 13 bases separated the two germline ends. CDR3 DNA: TGCGCCAGCAGCTCGCCGGACAGCTATAGCAATCAGCCCCAGCATTTT. It codes for CASSSPDSYSNQPQHF.

There are a few counts of this clonotype. The chain joins TRBV20-1 to TRBJ2-7, with 11 bases fitting TRBD2. Germline loops: CDR1 DFQATT, CDR2 SNEGSKA (reference sequence). The CDR3 length is 14 residues. After removal of 6 bases from V and 6 bases from J, the junction contained 10 bases not matched to a gene. CDR3 sequence reads: CSAISPGTSGEQYF. The CDR3 nucleotides are TGCAGTGCCATATCACCCGGGACTAGCGGCGAGCAGTACTTC.

There are many counts of this clonotype. The chain combines TRBV9 with TRBJ1-1, with D possibly TRBD1 on 5 matching bases. Germline-derived CDR1 and CDR2 are SGDLS and YYNGEE. The V and J ends lost 3 bases and 0 bases respectively, with 12 bases between them. The CDR3 is 15 amino acids. CDR3 protein: CASSAYGGMNTEAFF. Written as DNA, the CDR3 is TGTGCCAGCAGCGCCTATGGGGGAATGAACACTGAAGCTTTCTTT.

This clonotype was found once. This chain joins TRBV6-2 or TRBV6-3 and TRBJ1-2; TRBD1 aligns across 7 bases. The germline CDR1 and CDR2 sequences are MNHEY and SVGEGT. The CDR3 totals 12 residues. The V gene end was trimmed by 5 bases and the J gene end by 7 bases; junction bases not matched to a gene: 4. The CDR3 sequence: CASSTDRSGYTF. The CDR3 DNA is TGTGCCAGCAGTACGGACAGGTCTGGCTACACCTTC.

This clonotype was observed once. The chain is built from TRBV6-1 and TRBJ2-5; 9 nucleotides agree with TRBD2. V lost 7 bases to trimming and J lost 6 bases; unmatched junction nucleotides: 12. The CDR3 sequence is 15 residues long. CDR1 MNHNS and CDR2 SASEGT come from the germline V gene. CDR3 DNA: TGTGCCAGCACCCCCCCAGGCGGGAGGGCCAAGACCCAGTACTTC. This gives the protein CASTPPGGRAKTQYF.

The chain couples TRBV7-3 to TRBJ2-5; 7 nucleotides agree with TRBD2. The CDR3 has 15 residues. Germline lookup yields CDR1 SGHTA and CDR2 FQGTGA. The junction had 6 bases not matched to a gene; V was cut back by 0 bases and J by 5 bases. The CDR3 region is CASSLTSGAGETQYF. CDR3 in DNA: TGTGCCAGCAGCTTAACAAGCGGGGCTGGGGAGACCCAGTACTTC.

This clonotype showed up many times. The chain uses TRBV18 and TRBJ2-7; TRBD2 might be the D (5 bases). The CDR3 sequence is 14 residues long. Trimming shortened V by 2 bases and J by 3 bases, and 11 bases separated the two germline ends. Per the germline V gene, CDR1 is KGHSH and CDR2 is LQKENI. CDR3 residues: CASSPSNSGYEQYF. The DNA for the CDR3 is TGTGCCAGCTCACCATCGAACAGCGGCTACGAGCAGTACTTC.